This T cell receptor (beta chain) is from a study of blood T cell repertoires in COVID-19. As for the study in general: The study drew acute and convalescent COVID-19 samples from the United States, Italy and Spain. From T cells, B-cell-depleted T cells, or PBMCs came the material, which was cDNA or gDNA.

Participants, about 18 to 90 years old, spanned about 26 US areas. The germline V gene has CDR1 MRHNA and CDR2 SNTAGT. V shed 5 bases and J 7 bases; nucleotides not matched to a gene: 6. The CDR3 contains 13 residues. This clone appeared once. The table came from immunoSEQ multiplex PCR; TCRdb's copy has only in-frame clones and leaves some out. The table shows about 380,000 clones, with 85% to 90% occurring only once. The sequence was collected from a woman aged 18-35 years who had recovered from COVID-19. Sequencing was carried out using PBMCs or T cells enriched from blood (not recorded which). This chain links TRBV6-4 with TRBJ1-2, with 8 bases that match TRBD1. As DNA, the CDR3 is TGTGCCAGCAGTTCCGGACAGGGACGTGGCTACACCTTC. Encoded protein: CASSSGQGRGYTF.